This TCR beta chain stems from a study of blood T cell repertoires in COVID-19. For the study at large: Samples of COVID-19 (acute and convalescent) were obtained from the United States, Italy and Spain. Sources were T cells, B-cell-depleted T cells, or PBMCs; the material itself was cDNA or gDNA.

Authors' data handling: Reference gene primer amplification gave estimated nucleated cell counts. Here immunoSEQ multiplex PCR was the method, and the copy in TCRdb shows in-frame clones only, minus some. V and J calls and clone size come straight from that table; D and trimming were deduced from the DNA. The sample contains some 350,000 clones, approximately 89% of which appear only once. Sequenced sample: peripheral blood. This clonotype originated in a woman aged 18-35 years who had recovered from COVID-19.

The CDR3 loop is CATSDLGAGSYNEQFF. The CDR3 coding sequence is TGTGCCACCAGTGATTTAGGAGCGGGGTCGTACAATGAGCAGTTCTTC. This chain connects TRBV24-1 to TRBJ2-1; TRBD2 matches 7 bases. The CDR3 runs 16 residues. After removal of 1 base from V and 4 bases from J, the junction contained 6 bases not matched to a gene. The germline V gene has CDR1 KGHDR and CDR2 SFDVKD.